These T cell receptor beta chains were read from a single sample in a study of blood T cell repertoires in COVID-19. Method: immunoSEQ multiplex PCR; TCRdb's copy keeps in-frame clones and lacks some. Of roughly 42,000 clones in the sample, 80% to 90% are singletons; the top ten hold more than 5%. Sequencing was done on a sample of peripheral blood. These receptors were taken from a human donor in a cohort sampled during active COVID-19. Each CDR3 is given without its conserved first and last residue. A D gene is named only where the DNA matches it firmly. Rows give clone size only sometimes, using once, few, many, or a class for an expanded clone.

V,D,size,CDR3
TRBV5-1,NA,once,ASSFRVAGEAF
TRBV7-9,TRBD2,NA,ASSSGLAGDVRDTQY
TRBV20-1,TRBD2,NA,SVLAGTGY
TRBV7-5,NA,NA,ARSLACPRSYEQY
TRBV7-2,TRBD2,NA,ASSLAWEGETQY
TRBV19,NA,few,ASRAGLRGYT
TRBV21-1,NA,NA,ATPPQNYGYT
TRBV20-1,TRBD1,NA,SASGTGLYGYT
TRBV11-2,TRBD1,NA,ASRLGQGVNSPLH
TRBV18,NA,once,ASSSTDGSNQPQH
TRBV5-1,TRBD1,NA,ASSPEIGTVSYEQY
TRBV7-2,NA,NA,ASSLAAGGGTEAF
TRBV2,NA,few,ATTARFNPGANVLT
TRBV4-1,TRBD2,NA,ASSQAPAGGLFLGTDTQY
TRBV11-2,NA,NA,ASSGYRAMNTEAF
TRBV10-1,TRBD2,NA,ASSVAGRPTDTQY
TRBV29-1,TRBD1,NA,SVDGQGEGYEQY
TRBV5-1,NA,NA,ASSSGTGIYEQY
TRBV5-4,NA,NA,ASSRTDHSGNTIY
TRBV4-2,NA,NA,ASSQEGGWDIQY
TRBV7-7,NA,NA,ASSSGSSSYNEQF
TRBV19,TRBD2,NA,ASSIVSSGRSHEQY
TRBV5-1,TRBD1,NA,ASRVGQSSGTQY
TRBV15,NA,NA,ATGGRDSHTDTQY
TRBV30,NA,NA,AWSPFPPGSMDGYT
TRBV2,NA,NA,ASSDDQPQH
TRBV12-5,TRBD2,NA,ASGFSAFSGGGSYNEQF
TRBV7-9,NA,NA,ASSPGNPTTDTQY
TRBV7-9,TRBD2,NA,ASSFRTSGTNTGELF
TRBV6-1,NA,NA,ASSEVGRRQEQY
TRBV7-8,TRBD1,NA,ASSLAVGDRGFYGYT
TRBV3-1/TRBV3-2,NA,NA,ASSTPGQAFGYT
TRBV6-4,TRBD1,NA,ASSDSTGGGYT
TRBV23-1,TRBD2,NA,ASLSCGFRAGGTGELF
TRBV12-3/TRBV12-4,NA,NA,ASSLTLNTEAF
TRBV5-6,NA,NA,ASSTEASVYEQY
TRBV28,NA,NA,ASRVRRGGGTSLFEQY
TRBV7-6,NA,NA,ASSSSLYEKLF
TRBV3-1/TRBV3-2,NA,NA,ASGGVSGEQF
TRBV10-3,TRBD1,NA,AISDPGQGAMETQY
TRBV6-2/TRBV6-3,NA,once,ASSSTGNYGYT
TRBV3-1/TRBV3-2,TRBD1,NA,ASSPLGQGAGGSPLH
TRBV28,NA,NA,ASSLSLGRKNTGELF
TRBV7-2,TRBD2,NA,ASSLGEGSYEQY
TRBV4-3,NA,NA,ASSRQTAADTQY
TRBV6-2/TRBV6-3,NA,NA,ASSYSIREEGARSYEQY
TRBV7-2,NA,NA,ASSLRNSYNTEAF
TRBV7-2,NA,NA,ASSLAGTYNEQF
TRBV7-8,NA,NA,ASSPPRLYTGELF
TRBV7-2,NA,NA,ASSKTLVTDTQY
TRBV24-1,TRBD2,NA,ATSHRGDQETQY
TRBV29-1,TRBD1,NA,SAPGAGGYNEQF
TRBV28,TRBD2,NA,ASSLAGGWEQY
TRBV2,TRBD1,NA,ASQVTGAGEQY
TRBV25-1,TRBD1,NA,ASSPTGGDSPLH
TRBV2,TRBD1,NA,ASSATQGARRGYT